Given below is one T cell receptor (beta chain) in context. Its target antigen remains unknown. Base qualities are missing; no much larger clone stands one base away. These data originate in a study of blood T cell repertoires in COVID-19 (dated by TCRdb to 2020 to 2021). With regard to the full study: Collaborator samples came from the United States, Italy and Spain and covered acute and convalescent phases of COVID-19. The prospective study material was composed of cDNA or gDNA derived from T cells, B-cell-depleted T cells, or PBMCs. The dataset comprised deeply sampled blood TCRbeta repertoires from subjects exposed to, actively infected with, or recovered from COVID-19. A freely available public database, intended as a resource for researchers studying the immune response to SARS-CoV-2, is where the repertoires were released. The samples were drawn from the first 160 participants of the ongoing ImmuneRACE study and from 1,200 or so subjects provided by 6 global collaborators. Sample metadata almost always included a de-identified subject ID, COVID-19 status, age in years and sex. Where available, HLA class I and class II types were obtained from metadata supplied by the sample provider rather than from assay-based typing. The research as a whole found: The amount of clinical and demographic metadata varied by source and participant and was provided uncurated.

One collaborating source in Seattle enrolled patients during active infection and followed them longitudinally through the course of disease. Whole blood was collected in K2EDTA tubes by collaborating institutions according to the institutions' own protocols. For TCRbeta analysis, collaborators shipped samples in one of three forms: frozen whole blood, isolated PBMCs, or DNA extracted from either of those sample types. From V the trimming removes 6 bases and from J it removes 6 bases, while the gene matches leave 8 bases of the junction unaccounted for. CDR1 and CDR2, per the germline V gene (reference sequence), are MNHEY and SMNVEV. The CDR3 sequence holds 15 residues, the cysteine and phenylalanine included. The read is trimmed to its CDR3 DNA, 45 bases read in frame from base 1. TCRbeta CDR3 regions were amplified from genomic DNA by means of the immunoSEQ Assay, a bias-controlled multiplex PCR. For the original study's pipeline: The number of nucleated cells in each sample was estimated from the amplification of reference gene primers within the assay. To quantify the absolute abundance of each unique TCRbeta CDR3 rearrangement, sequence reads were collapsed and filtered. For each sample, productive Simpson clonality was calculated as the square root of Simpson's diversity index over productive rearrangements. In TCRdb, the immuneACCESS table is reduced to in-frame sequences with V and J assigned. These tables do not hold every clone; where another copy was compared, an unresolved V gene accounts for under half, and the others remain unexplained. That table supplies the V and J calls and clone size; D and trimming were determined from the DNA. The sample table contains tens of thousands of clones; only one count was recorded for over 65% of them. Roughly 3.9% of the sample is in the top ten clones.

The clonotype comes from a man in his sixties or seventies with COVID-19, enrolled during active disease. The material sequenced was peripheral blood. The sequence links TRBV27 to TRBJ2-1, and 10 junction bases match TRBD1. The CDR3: CASSLTGQGINEQFF. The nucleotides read TGTGCCAGCAGCCTGACGGGACAGGGGATCAATGAGCAGTTCTTC.